This T cell receptor beta chain is drawn from a study of cytomegalovirus exposure and HLA in healthy donors. Primers: 60 Vbeta forward and 13 Jbeta reverse. The method was immunoSEQ multiplex PCR; TCRdb's version includes in-frame clones alone and lacks a portion of them. Of about 180,000 clones listed, 70% to 85% were seen once; the top ten hold more than 3.5%. The CDR3 runs 18 residues. Germline V gene lookup returns CDR1 SSHAT and CDR2 FNYEAQ (reference sequence). The table lists this clone with a few counts. Its target is unknown. Relative to the germline gene, one junction end is altered; a read error may explain this. Study-level findings and limits: Cytomegalovirus-associated TCR beta chains were listed, numbering approximately 150. The authors later linked a missense DCLRE1C variant to TCR beta V- and J-gene trimming.

The chain joins TRBV7-7 to TRBJ2-2, with 12 bases that match TRBD2. The source is a woman aged 55 to 70 in good health and CMV-seropositive. Sample: PBMCs. CDR3 DNA: TGTGCTAGCAGCTTGTGGGCTAGCGGGAGGGCGGGCACCGGGGAGCTGTTTTTT. Amino acids: CASSLWASGRAGTGELFF.